This TCR beta chain was identified in a study of tumor-infiltrating lymphocytes in localized non-small cell lung cancer. Measured with immunoSEQ multiplex PCR; TCRdb has only the in-frame clones, and not every one. The table shows 9,500 to 15,000 clones, with 80% occurring only once. The V gene lost 2 bases and the J gene lost 2 bases, with 10 bases spanning the gap. The germline CDR1 and CDR2 sequences are KGHSH and LQKENI. CDR3 size: 14 residues. Regarding the study as a whole: Available tissue quantity limited TCR sequencing to a patient subset. IM1 and IM2 tumors showed no difference in T-cell fraction. Tumor T-cell fraction was not associated with recurrence-free survival.

Notes on this clone: Its antigen is not identified.

The gene calls are TRBV18 and TRBJ2-7; D is perhaps TRBD1 (6 bases). The specimen was lung tumor tissue. This clonotype was sampled from a human donor with non-small cell lung cancer. The CDR3, as DNA: TGTGCCAGCTCACCATCAGGACAGCCCTACGAGCAGTACTTC. Protein sequence: CASSPSGQPYEQYF.